The 16 T cell receptor beta chains presented below share a single source sample, sequenced in a study of long-term antiretroviral therapy in people with HIV (dated by TCRdb to between 2021 and 2022). The immunoSEQ hsTCRB v3.0 assay was used at survey level resolution to sequence the TRB variable region. The clones in this table, taken by TCRdb from immuneACCESS, are in-frame only. Not every clone is retained; where verified, under half of the shortfall comes from an unresolved V gene, and the cause of the rest is unknown. A total of some 16,000 clones appear in this sample, 79% of them only once. The ten largest clones take up 10% to 14% of the sample. This specimen was unsorted PBMCs, taken 2.3 years after starting antiretroviral therapy. The receptors here all came from a woman aged 40-49 years with HIV.

The chain couples TRBV7-2 to TRBJ1-4; no clear D gene. From germline, CDR1 is SGHTA and CDR2 FQGNSA. With 5 bases removed from V and 8 bases from J, the gap between germline ends came to 18 bases. The CDR3 runs 15 residues. The DNA for the CDR3 is TGTGCCAGCAGCCTCGACGGAAGGCAGGACGAAAAACTGTTTTTT. It yields the protein CASSLDGRQDEKLFF. Variable domain in full (rest from reference TRBV7-2 and TRBJ1-4): GAGVSQSPSNKVTEKGKDVELRCDPISGHTALYWYRQSLGQGLEFLIYFQGNSAPDKSGLPSDRFSAERTGGSVSTLTIQRTQQEDSAVYLCASSLDGRQDEKLFFGSGTQLSVL.

This clone is a singleton in its sample. The rearrangement links TRBV6-5 to TRBJ2-5, with D perhaps given as TRBD1 or TRBD2 (5 bases each). Germline V gene data show CDR1 as MNHEY and CDR2 as SVGAGI. The ends were cut back, 4 bases at V and 0 bases at J, with 12 bases in the middle. The CDR3 is made up of 15 amino acids. The chain's CDR3 is CASSSGTRYQETQYF. As DNA, the CDR3 is TGTGCCAGCAGTTCGGGGACCCGGTACCAAGAGACCCAGTACTTC.

The genes are TRBV19 and TRBJ2-7, with D maybe TRBD1 (5 bases). This CDR3 has 12 amino acids. Trimming removed 3 bases from V and 5 bases from J, with 8 bases in between. CDR1 LNHDA and CDR2 SQIVND come from the germline V gene (reference sequence). CDR3 sequence reads: CASSIKGNEQYF. The CDR3 bases are TGTGCCAGTAGTATCAAGGGGAACGAGCAGTACTTC.

This clone has only a few counts. This chain links TRBV19 with TRBJ2-3; 8 positions match TRBD2. V dropped 5 bases and J dropped 0; count of bases not matched to a gene: 4. The length of the CDR3 is 15 residues. Germline V CDR1 and CDR2: LNHDA, SQIVND (reference sequence). This chain's CDR3 is CASSVLAASTDTQYF. For the CDR3, the DNA is TGTGCCAGTAGTGTACTAGCGGCTAGCACAGATACGCAGTATTTT. Complete variable domain (other parts from reference TRBV19 and TRBJ2-3): DGGITQSPKYLFRKEGQNVTLSCEQNLNHDAMYWYRQDPGQGLRLIYYSQIVNDFQKGDIAEGYSVSREKKESFPLTVTSAQKNPTAFYLCASSVLAASTDTQYFGPGTRLTVL.

V is TRBV5-1 and J is TRBJ2-2; no clear D gene. Germline loops: CDR1 SGHRS, CDR2 YFSETQ. The CDR3 has 12 residues. Trimming took off 5 bases at V and 7 bases at J, with 9 bases between the two ends. The CDR3 nucleotides are TGCGCCAGCAGATGGCTGGACGGGGAGCTGTTTTTT. Translation gives CASRWLDGELFF.

The chain combines TRBV6-6 with TRBJ2-1; 11 bases map to TRBD2. The CDR3 has 16 amino acids. J was trimmed by 7 bases and V by 5 bases; bases with no gene match: 10. The germline CDR1 and CDR2 sequences are MNHNY and SVGAGI (reference sequence). The CDR3 spells CASSLSGGVSKNEQFF. The DNA of the CDR3 is TGTGCCAGCAGTCTTAGCGGGGGGGTCTCTAAGAATGAGCAGTTCTTC.

A note on this clone: This is likely a read error, given that the CDR3 carries no conserved phenylalanine or tryptophan at its end. No DNA is shown, since the ends of the CDR3 on it are uncertain; the CDR3 is the one TCRdb lists. V is TRBV7-9 and J is TRBJ1-2; the table's D call, TRBD1, has no DNA check behind it. CDR1 and CDR2 from the germline V gene are SEHNR and FQNEAQ (reference sequence). The CDR3 has 12 residues if both end residues are counted. CDR3 loop: CASSSYTGTVFI.

The genes are TRBV7-2 and TRBJ2-7; TRBD1 matches 9 bases. Germline values: CDR1 SGHTA, CDR2 FQGNSA. The CDR3 is 16 amino acids. After removal of 5 bases from V and 4 bases from J, the junction contained 12 bases not matched to a gene. The CDR3 region has the DNA TGTGCCAGCAGCCCCGTGGCCCGGACAGGGGTATACGAGCAGTACTTC. As protein: CASSPVARTGVYEQYF.

This clone was seen only once. The rearrangement joins TRBV18 to TRBJ2-7; 12 nucleotides agree with TRBD2. The germline CDR1 and CDR2 sequences are KGHSH and LQKENI. The V gene end was trimmed by 5 bases and the J gene end by 0 bases; junction bases not matched to a gene: 5. This CDR3 region has 16 residues. The DNA for the CDR3 is TGTGCCAGCTCATCAGAGACTAGCGGGAGCTCCTACGAGCAGTACTTC. It is translated as CASSSETSGSSYEQYF.

The chain couples TRBV6-5 to TRBJ2-2, with unresolved D. CDR1 MNHEY and CDR2 SVGAGI come from the germline V gene. Trimming pared 2 bases from V and 5 bases from J, leaving 12 bases between. The CDR3 sequence is 15 residues long. The CDR3 sequence is CASSYSGMGTGELFF. CDR3 nucleotide sequence: TGTGCCAGCAGTTACAGTGGGATGGGGACCGGGGAGCTGTTTTTT.

The V call is TRBV11-2, the J call TRBJ2-1; D is uncertain. V was clipped by 1 base and J by 5 bases, with 6 bases between them. The CDR3 spans 13 residues. Germline V gene lookup returns CDR1 SGHAT and CDR2 FQNNGV. CDR3 amino acids: CASSLGENNEQFF. In DNA form, the CDR3 reads TGTGCCAGCAGCTTAGGGGAAAACAATGAGCAGTTCTTC.

The gene calls are TRBV5-1 and TRBJ1-5; 10 bases align to TRBD1. Looked up from germline, CDR1 is SGHRS and CDR2 is YFSETQ. This CDR3 comprises 19 residues. The V and J ends lost 1 base and 5 bases, in that order; junction bases with no gene match: 15. The chain's CDR3 is CASSLMRPGTGDFHQPQHF. CDR3 nucleotides: TGCGCCAGCAGCTTGATGAGACCCGGGACAGGGGACTTCCATCAGCCCCAGCATTTT.

This clone occurred a few times. This chain connects TRBV5-1 to TRBJ2-7, with 9 bases matching TRBD1. CDR1 is SGHRS, CDR2 YFSETQ, per germline. The CDR3 loop spans 17 amino acids. V lost 2 bases to trimming and J lost 1 base; unmatched junction nucleotides: 10. The CDR3 protein is CASSFLPTGTGSYEQYF. The DNA for the CDR3 is TGCGCCAGCAGCTTCCTGCCTACCGGGACAGGGTCCTACGAGCAGTACTTC.

This chain uses TRBV11-2 with TRBJ1-1; D uncertain. This CDR3 comprises 13 residues. The V gene's germline CDR1 is SGHAT and CDR2 FQNNGV. Trimming left V 2 bases short and J 2 bases short, with 6 bases between. The DNA for the CDR3 is TGTGCCAGCAGCTTATACGGAAACACTGAAGCTTTCTTT. Translating it yields CASSLYGNTEAFF. Looking up the rest from reference TRBV11-2 and TRBJ1-1 gives the full variable domain: EAGVAQSPRYKIIEKRQSVAFWCNPISGHATLYWYQQILGQGPKLLIQFQNNGVVDDSQLPKDRFSAERLKGVDSTLKIQPAKLEDSAVYLCASSLYGNTEAFFGQGTRLTVV.

This chain joins TRBV29-1 and TRBJ2-7; D might be TRBD2 (5 bases). V was pared by 7 bases and J by 0 bases, with 16 bases between. The CDR3 totals 14 residues. CDR1 is SQVTM and CDR2 is ANQGSEA in the germline V gene. The CDR3 region has the DNA TGCAGCGCCTCATTGAGGGCTAGCTCCTACGAGCAGTACTTC. The encoded protein is CSASLRASSYEQYF.

The genes are TRBV5-8 and TRBJ2-5; weak D call: TRBD2 (6 bases). Germline CDR1 and CDR2: SGHTS and YDEGEE. V lost 1 base to trimming and J lost 5 bases, with 9 bases between them. This CDR3 has 13 amino acids. This chain's CDR3 is CASSLPGVETQYF. In DNA form, the CDR3 reads TGTGCCAGCAGCTTGCCGGGAGTTGAGACCCAGTACTTC.